The present T cell receptor beta chain was sequenced within a study of blood T cell repertoires in COVID-19. Sequenced by immunoSEQ multiplex PCR; TCRdb stores in-frame clones only, minus some. The table records 300,000 or so clones, roughly 87% of them present only once. This CDR3 is built from 16 residues. Germline values: CDR1 LNHDA, CDR2 SQIVND (reference sequence). J was trimmed by 1 base and V by 6 bases; bases with no gene match: 10. The V and J genes are TRBV19 and TRBJ1-1; 8 nucleotides align to TRBD1. The specimen sequenced was PBMCs or T cells enriched from blood (not recorded which). This clonotype was sampled from a woman in her 30s who had recovered from COVID-19. In DNA form, the CDR3 reads TGTGCCAGTAGCGGACAGGGCCAACCTGGGAACACTGAAGCTTTCTTT. This encodes CASSGQGQPGNTEAFF.